The rows below give T cell receptor beta chains drawn from one sample of a study of blood T cell repertoires in COVID-19. Some clones are missing from TCRdb's copy, which holds only in-frame ones; the method was immunoSEQ multiplex PCR. The sample consists of roughly 230,000 clones, over 80% of them appearing once. Sequences were obtained from peripheral blood. These receptors all stem from a human donor in a cohort sampled during active COVID-19. Each CDR3 is given with its conserved first and last residue. The order of the fields is D gene, J gene, CDR3 length, clone size, V gene, CDR3 DNA, CDR3 protein. D genes are given only for firm matches. Only some rows state a clone size, as once, few, many or a class for expanded clones.

. | TRBJ2-7 | 14 | few | TRBV7-2 | TGTGCCAGCAGCCCCAGGGGAGTCTCCTACGAGCAGTACTTC | CASSPRGVSYEQYF
. | TRBJ1-6 | 14 | . | TRBV5-1 | TGCGCCAGCAACTCGGGTGATTATAATTCACCCCTCCACTTT | CASNSGDYNSPLHF
. | TRBJ1-2 | 14 | . | TRBV7-2 | TGTGCCAGCAGCGCCAGTCCGCAGGGTGGTGGCTACACCTTC | CASSASPQGGGYTF
TRBD2 | TRBJ2-1 | 16 | . | TRBV7-7 | TGTGCTAGCAGTCAAGGACTAGCGGGGTCCTACAATGAGCAGTTCTTC | CASSQGLAGSYNEQFF
. | TRBJ1-1 | 15 | . | TRBV5-4 | TGTGCCAGCAGCCCCGGGGGGGGCGGGGACACTGAAGCTTTCTTT | CASSPGGGGDTEAFF
TRBD1 | TRBJ2-7 | 14 | . | TRBV10-3 | TGTGCCATCAGTGAAGGGGCACAGGGGAACGAGCAGTACTTC | CAISEGAQGNEQYF
. | TRBJ1-4 | 14 | . | TRBV5-4 | TGTGCCAGCAGCTTTGGCCTAACTAATGAAAAACTGTTTTTT | CASSFGLTNEKLFF
TRBD2 | TRBJ2-1 | 19 | few | TRBV11-3 | TGTGCCAGCAGCCCCCTGGGATGGTATAGCGGGGGGGTAAACAATGAGCAGTTCTTC | CASSPLGWYSGGVNNEQFF
TRBD2 | TRBJ2-1 | 17 | . | TRBV7-9 | TGTGCCAGCAGCCCCGCAATAGCGGGGGGCTTAGACAGTGAGCAGTTCTTC | CASSPAIAGGLDSEQFF
. | TRBJ1-3 | 14 | . | TRBV7-8 | TGTGCCAGCAGCCTGGGGACTTCTGGAAACACCATATATTTT | CASSLGTSGNTIYF
. | TRBJ2-7 | 12 | . | TRBV2 | TGTGCCTGTTTGGTGGGGCAGGAGGAGCAGTACTTC | CACLVGQEEQYF
. | TRBJ2-6 | 15 | once | TRBV5-6 | TGTGCCAGCAGCTGGCAGGGCACTGGGGCCAACGTCCTGACTTTC | CASSWQGTGANVLTF
TRBD2 | TRBJ2-5 | 15 | few | TRBV24-1 | TGTGCCACCGGGGCGGCTAGCGGGAATCAAGAGACCCAGTACTTC | CATGAASGNQETQYF
. | TRBJ1-6 | 15 | . | TRBV6-5 | TGTGCCAGCAGGCTTCACGGACAAGATAATTCACCCCTCCACTTT | CASRLHGQDNSPLHF
TRBD2 | TRBJ2-1 | 15 | . | TRBV5-1 | TGCGCCAGCAGCTTGGGGCTAGCGGGAGGCAATGAGCAGTTCTTC | CASSLGLAGGNEQFF
. | TRBJ1-5 | 16 | . | TRBV7-2 | TGTGCCAGCAGCTTAGTAGGGACAAATAGCAATCAGCCCCAGCATTTT | CASSLVGTNSNQPQHF
. | TRBJ2-7 | 14 | once | TRBV19 | TGTGCCAGTAGTTACGGGACACTTTCCTACGAGCAGTACTTC | CASSYGTLSYEQYF
. | TRBJ2-3 | 14 | . | TRBV30 | TGTGCCTGGAGTACAGGGTCCGTTACAGATACGCAGTATTTT | CAWSTGSVTDTQYF
. | TRBJ1-6 | 15 | few | TRBV5-1 | TGCGCCAGCAGCTTCCAGATCCAGGGGAATTCACCCCTCCACTTT | CASSFQIQGNSPLHF
TRBD1 | TRBJ1-4 | 13 | few | TRBV19 | TGTGCCACCGCACAGGGGGCGCTTGAAAAACTGTTTTTT | CATAQGALEKLFF
. | TRBJ2-7 | 15 | . | TRBV28 | TGTGCCAGCAGCTCCCCAGGGGTCGGTTCCTACGAGCAGTACTTC | CASSSPGVGSYEQYF
TRBD1 | TRBJ1-2 | 14 | once | TRBV28 | TGTGCCAGCAGTACTGGGCAGGGGGGCTATGGCTACACCTTC | CASSTGQGGYGYTF